The T cell receptor beta chain described here comes from a study of CD8 T cells in ankylosing spondylitis. Study findings and constraints: As reported, disease-linked clones showed significant enrichment in matched ankylosing spondylitis synovial fluid. One TCR beta motif, made up of under ten highly homologous variants, appeared characteristic of ankylosing spondylitis blood.

This clonotype was counted ten times or more. Its specificity is unknown. Quantitative molecular-barcoded 5'-RACE generated the TCR beta libraries. TCRdb reprocessed the 5' RACE reads via MiXCR and lists one record per CDR3 protein. The sample contains around 32,000 distinct CDR3 sequences, about 6.8% of which appear only once. Sequencing input: blood, either unsorted or a sorted T cell fraction (not recorded which). The origin of this receptor is a male donor with ankylosing spondylitis or in good health (not recorded which).

CDR3 residues: CASSWTRTNTGELFF. CDR3 coding DNA: TGCGCCAGCAGCTGGACAAGGACGAACACCGGGGAGCTGTTTTTT. The rearrangement joins TRBV5-1 to TRBJ2-2; weak D call: TRBD1 (5 bases). The V and J ends lost 3 bases and 0 bases respectively, with 9 bases between them. The CDR3 length is 15 residues. CDR1 is SGHRS and CDR2 is YFSETQ in the germline V gene. The whole variable domain, filled in from reference TRBV5-1 and TRBJ2-2, reads KAGVTQTPRYLIKTRGQQVTLSCSPISGHRSVSWYQQTPGQGLQFLFEYFSETQRNKGNFPGRFSGRQFSNSRSEMNVSTLELGDSALYLCASSWTRTNTGELFFGEGSRLTVL.